Below, one T cell receptor (beta chain) is given with its context. Trimming took off 0 bases at V and 5 bases at J, with 11 bases between the two ends. The CDR3 contains 15 residues. Germline V lookup: CDR1 MNHEY, CDR2 SVGAGI. The data were obtained in a study of Graves' ophthalmopathy and Graves' hyperthyroidism. RNA transcripts were the template, and TCR beta CDR3 regions were amplified from them. First-round RT-PCR with HTBI primers preceded a second-round multiplex PCR. TCRdb reanalysed the multiplex PCR reads using MiXCR and keeps one entry per CDR3 protein. The sample lists 200,000 to 250,000 distinct CDR3 sequences; approximately 29% were seen once.

The sequenced sample consisted of peripheral blood. The chain carries TRBV6-5 and TRBJ1-5, with unresolved D. The TCR comes from a man aged 45 to 65 with Graves' ophthalmopathy. The CDR3 bases are TGTGCCAGCAGTTACTCGTTGAAAAGGTATCAGCCCCAGCATTTT. It is translated as CASSYSLKRYQPQHF.